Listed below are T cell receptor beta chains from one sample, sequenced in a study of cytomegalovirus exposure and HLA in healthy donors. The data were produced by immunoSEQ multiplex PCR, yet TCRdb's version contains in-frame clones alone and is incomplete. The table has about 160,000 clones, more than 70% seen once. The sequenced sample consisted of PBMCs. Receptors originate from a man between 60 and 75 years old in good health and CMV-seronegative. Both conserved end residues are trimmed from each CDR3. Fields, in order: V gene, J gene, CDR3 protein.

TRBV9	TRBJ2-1	ASEERGMGEQF
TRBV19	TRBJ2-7	ASSTFSSPREQY
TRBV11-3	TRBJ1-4	ASSLRQRIDEKLF
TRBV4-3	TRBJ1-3	ASSQDTAEVPGNTIY
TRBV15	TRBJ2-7	ATSRAFRGNYEQY
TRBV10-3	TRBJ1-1	AITGEGNTEAF
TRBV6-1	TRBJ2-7	ASSGLAGPYEQY
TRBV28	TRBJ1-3	ASSPGFGNTIY
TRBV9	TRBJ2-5	ASNLVGGEETQY
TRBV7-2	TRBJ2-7	ASSFEGASFLYEQY
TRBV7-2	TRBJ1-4	ASSFFGTGFRGGEKLF
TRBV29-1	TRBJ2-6	SVGTGRSGANVLT
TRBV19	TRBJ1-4	ASSPSVGEKLF
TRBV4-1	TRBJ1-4	ASSLQGIVGEKLF
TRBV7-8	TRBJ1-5	ASSERDSDSNQPQH
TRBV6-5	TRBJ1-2	ASSRDRGVYGYT
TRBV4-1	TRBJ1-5	ASSVVGPNQPQH
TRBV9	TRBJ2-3	ASSARGGSTDTQY
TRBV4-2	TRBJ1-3	ASSQEPGTPNSGNTIY
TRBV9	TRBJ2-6	ASSVTGTGANVLT
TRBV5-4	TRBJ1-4	ASSLGAGASEKLF
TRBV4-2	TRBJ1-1	ASSQVRGTEAF
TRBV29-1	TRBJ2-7	SVEASGTGGLEQY
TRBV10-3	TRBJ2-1	AISVSSGGVANEQF
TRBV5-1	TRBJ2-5	ASSGRTEETQY
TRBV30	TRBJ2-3	AWSGGGRGTDTQY
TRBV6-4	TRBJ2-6	ASSDSHSGANVLT
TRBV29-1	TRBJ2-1	SVVGDSMYEQF
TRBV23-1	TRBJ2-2	ASSQFCREGVGELF
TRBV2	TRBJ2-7	ASLVGTLSYEQY
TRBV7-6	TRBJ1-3	ASSSAGRASGNTIY
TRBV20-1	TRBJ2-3	SASRRDWGK
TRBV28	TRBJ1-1	ASSYFTAGTEAF
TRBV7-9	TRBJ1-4	ASSSTGARGKLF
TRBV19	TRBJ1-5	ASSRRRGVKGNQPQH
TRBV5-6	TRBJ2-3	ASSFWRGSTDTQY
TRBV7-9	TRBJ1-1	SSSLELAAEAF
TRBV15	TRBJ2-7	ATSRETGGYEQY
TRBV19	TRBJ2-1	ASSIAARPVTFEQF
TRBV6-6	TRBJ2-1	ASSYSMQGMDNEQF
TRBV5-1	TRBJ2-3	ASHEGTGGIGTDTQY
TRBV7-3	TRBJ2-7	ASSLTGGGAGSYEQY
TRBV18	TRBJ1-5	ASSPDGSKNQPQH
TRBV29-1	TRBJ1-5	SVGERGGADQPQH
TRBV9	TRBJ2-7	ASSVGQGAAYEQY
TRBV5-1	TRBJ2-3	ASSPTGDTDTQY
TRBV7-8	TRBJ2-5	ASRTGKGTQY
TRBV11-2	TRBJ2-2	ASSLVLSGVAGELF
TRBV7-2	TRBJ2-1	ASSLVQGAGRNEQF
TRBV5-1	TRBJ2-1	ASSLGQGSNEQF
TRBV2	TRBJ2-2	ASSDWLAGGSGELF
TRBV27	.	ASTQTSGGLEQY
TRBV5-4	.	ASSPGLAGVYEQY
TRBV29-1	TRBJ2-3	SVMTSRIGGVTQY
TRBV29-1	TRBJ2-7	SAGIPGSYEQY
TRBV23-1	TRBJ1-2	ASSQEGAPAYGYT
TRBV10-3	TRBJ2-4	AISESRTSGLKNIQY
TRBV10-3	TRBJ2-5	AISESKRDRVKETQY
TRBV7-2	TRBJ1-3	ASSLEGLISGNTIY
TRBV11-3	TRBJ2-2	ASSPREGTNTGELF